The source of this T cell receptor beta chain is a study of blood T cell repertoires in COVID-19. The repertoire was sequenced with immunoSEQ multiplex PCR; TCRdb's copy has only in-frame clones and lacks some. The sample includes approximately 300,000 clones, 80% to 95% seen only once; the top ten take approximately 17%. The CDR3 runs 15 residues. J lost 9 bases, V lost 5 bases, and 12 bases had no gene match. The germline V gene encodes CDR1 SEHNR and CDR2 FQNEAQ (reference sequence). Recovery meant two consecutive negative NP/OP PCR tests, professional clearance, or resolved symptoms. This chain joins TRBV7-9 and TRBJ2-1; 8 nucleotides align to TRBD2. The source material was PBMCs or T cells enriched from blood (not recorded which). This clonotype originated in a woman younger than 45 who had recovered from COVID-19. CDR3 amino acids: CASSRGGPRPAEQFF. Written as DNA, the CDR3 is TGTGCCAGCAGCCGCGGGGGGCCGAGGCCTGCTGAGCAGTTCTTC.